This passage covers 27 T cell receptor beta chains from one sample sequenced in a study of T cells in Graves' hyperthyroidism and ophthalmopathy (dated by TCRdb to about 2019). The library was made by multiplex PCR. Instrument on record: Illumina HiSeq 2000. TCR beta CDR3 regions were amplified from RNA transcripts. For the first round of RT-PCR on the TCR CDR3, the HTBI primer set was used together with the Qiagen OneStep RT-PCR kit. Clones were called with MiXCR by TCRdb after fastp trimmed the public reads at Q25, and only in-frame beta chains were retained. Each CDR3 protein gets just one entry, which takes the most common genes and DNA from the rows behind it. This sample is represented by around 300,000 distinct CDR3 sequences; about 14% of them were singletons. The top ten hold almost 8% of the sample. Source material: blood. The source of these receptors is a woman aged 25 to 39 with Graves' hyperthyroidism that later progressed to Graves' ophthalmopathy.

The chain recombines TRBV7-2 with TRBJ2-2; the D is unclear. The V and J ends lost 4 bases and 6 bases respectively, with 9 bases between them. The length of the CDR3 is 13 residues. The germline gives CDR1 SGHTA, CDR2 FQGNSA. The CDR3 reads CASSSRNSGELFF. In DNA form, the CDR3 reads TGTGCCAGCAGCTCTCGCAACTCCGGGGAGCTGTTTTTT.

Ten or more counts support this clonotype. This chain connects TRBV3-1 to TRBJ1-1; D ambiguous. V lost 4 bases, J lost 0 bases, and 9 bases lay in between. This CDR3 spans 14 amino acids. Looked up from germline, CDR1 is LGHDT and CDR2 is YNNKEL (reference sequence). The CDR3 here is CASSRATMNTEAFF. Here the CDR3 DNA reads TGTGCCAGCAGCCGAGCGACCATGAACACTGAAGCTTTCTTT.

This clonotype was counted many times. CDR3 bases: TGTGCCAGCAGCTTAGGGAAATGGCAGCCCCAGCATTTT. Protein sequence: CASSLGKWQPQHF. The rearrangement uses TRBV7-2 and TRBJ1-5; D gene ambiguous. The CDR3 has 13 residues. Per germline, CDR1 SGHTA and CDR2 FQGNSA. The V gene lost 1 base and the J gene lost 7 bases, with 8 bases spanning the gap.

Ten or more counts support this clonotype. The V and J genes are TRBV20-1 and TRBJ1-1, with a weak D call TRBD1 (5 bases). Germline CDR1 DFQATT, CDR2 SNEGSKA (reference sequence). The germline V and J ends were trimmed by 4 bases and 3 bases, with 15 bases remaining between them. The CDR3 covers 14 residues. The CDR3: CSAIGGGPDTEAFF. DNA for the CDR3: TGCAGTGCTATCGGGGGGGGTCCGGACACTGAAGCTTTCTTT.

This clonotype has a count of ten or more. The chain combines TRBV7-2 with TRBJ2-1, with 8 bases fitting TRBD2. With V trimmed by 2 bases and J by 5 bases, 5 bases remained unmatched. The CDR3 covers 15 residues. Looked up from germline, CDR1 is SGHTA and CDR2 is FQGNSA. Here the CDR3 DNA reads TGTGCCAGCAGCTTATTTGCGGGAGGAAACAATGAGCAGTTCTTC. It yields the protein CASSLFAGGNNEQFF.

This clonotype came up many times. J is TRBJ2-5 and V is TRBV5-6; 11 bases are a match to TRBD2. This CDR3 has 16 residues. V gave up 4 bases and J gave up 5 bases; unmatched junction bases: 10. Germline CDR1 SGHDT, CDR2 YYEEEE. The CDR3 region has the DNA TGTGCCAGCAGCCCGCAACTAGCGGGAGTTCGGGAGACCCAGTACTTC. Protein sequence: CASSPQLAGVRETQYF.

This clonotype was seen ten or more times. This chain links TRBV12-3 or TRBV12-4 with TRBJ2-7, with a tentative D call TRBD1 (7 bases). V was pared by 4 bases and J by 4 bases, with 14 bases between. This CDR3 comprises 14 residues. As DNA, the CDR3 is TGTGCCAGCAGTTCAGGGGGGAAGACTTACGAGCAGTACTTC. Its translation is CASSSGGKTYEQYF.

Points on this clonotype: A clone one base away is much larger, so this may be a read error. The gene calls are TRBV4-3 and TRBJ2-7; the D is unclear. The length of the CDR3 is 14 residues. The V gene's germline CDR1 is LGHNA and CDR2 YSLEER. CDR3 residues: CAGSQDRLGWEQYF. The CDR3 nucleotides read TGCGCCGGCAGCCAAGATCGGCTGGGTTGGGAGCAGTACTTC.

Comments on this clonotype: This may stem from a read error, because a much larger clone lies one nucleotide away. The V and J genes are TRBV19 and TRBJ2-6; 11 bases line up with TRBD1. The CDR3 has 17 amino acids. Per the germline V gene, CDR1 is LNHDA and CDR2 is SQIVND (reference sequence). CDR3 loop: CASSQGQGAAGADVLTF. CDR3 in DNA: TGTGCCAGTAGTCAAGGACAGGGGGCGGCTGGGGCCGACGTCCTGACTTTC.

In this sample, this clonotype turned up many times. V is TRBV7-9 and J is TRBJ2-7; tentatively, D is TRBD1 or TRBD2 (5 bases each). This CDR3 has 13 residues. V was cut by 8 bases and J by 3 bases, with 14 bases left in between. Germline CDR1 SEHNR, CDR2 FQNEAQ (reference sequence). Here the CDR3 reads CASGPGTDYEQYF. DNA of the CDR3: TGTGCCAGCGGTCCCGGGACGGACTACGAGCAGTACTTC.

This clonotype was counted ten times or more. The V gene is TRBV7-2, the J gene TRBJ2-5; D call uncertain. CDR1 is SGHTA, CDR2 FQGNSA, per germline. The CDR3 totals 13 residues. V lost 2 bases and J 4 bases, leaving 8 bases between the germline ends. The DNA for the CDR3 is TGTGCCAGCAGCTTATTAGCACGAGAGACCCAGTACTTC. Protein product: CASSLLARETQYF.

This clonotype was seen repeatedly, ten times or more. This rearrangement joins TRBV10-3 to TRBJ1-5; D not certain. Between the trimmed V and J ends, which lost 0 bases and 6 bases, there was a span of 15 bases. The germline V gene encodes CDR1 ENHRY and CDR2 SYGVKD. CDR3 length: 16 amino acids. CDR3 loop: CAISESGIRNGQPQHF. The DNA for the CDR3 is TGTGCCATCAGTGAGTCGGGAATTCGGAACGGTCAGCCCCAGCATTTT.

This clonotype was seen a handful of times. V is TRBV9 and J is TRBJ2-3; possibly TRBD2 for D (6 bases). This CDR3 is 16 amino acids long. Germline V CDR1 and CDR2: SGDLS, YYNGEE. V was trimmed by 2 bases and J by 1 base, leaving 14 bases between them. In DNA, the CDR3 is TGTGCCAGCAGCGTCTATGGGGGAGGTGGCACAGATACGCAGTATTTT. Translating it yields CASSVYGGGGTDTQYF. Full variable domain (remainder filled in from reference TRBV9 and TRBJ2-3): DSGVTQTPKHLITATGQRVTLRCSPRSGDLSVYWYQQSLDQGLQFLIQYYNGEERAKGNILERFSAQQFPDLHSELNLSSLELGDSALYFCASSVYGGGGTDTQYFGPGTRLTVL.

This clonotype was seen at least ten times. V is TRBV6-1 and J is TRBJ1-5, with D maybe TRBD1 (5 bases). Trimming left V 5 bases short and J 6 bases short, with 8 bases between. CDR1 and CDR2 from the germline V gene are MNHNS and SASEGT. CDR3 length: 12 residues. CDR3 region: CASSRGGQPQHF. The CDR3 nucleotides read TGTGCCAGCAGTCGCGGGGGTCAGCCCCAGCATTTT.

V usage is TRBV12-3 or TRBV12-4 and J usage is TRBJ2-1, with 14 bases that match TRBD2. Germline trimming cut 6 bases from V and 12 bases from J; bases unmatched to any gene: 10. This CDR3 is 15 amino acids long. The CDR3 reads CASSRLAGGLGVQFF. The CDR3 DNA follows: TGTGCCAGCAGCAGACTAGCGGGGGGGCTAGGAGTGCAGTTCTTC.

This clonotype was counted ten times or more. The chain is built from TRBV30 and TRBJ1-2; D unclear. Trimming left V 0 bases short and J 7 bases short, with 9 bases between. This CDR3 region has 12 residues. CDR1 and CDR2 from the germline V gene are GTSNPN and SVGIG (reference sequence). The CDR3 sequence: CAWSVMTGGYTF. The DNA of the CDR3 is TGTGCCTGGAGTGTAATGACGGGTGGCTACACCTTC.

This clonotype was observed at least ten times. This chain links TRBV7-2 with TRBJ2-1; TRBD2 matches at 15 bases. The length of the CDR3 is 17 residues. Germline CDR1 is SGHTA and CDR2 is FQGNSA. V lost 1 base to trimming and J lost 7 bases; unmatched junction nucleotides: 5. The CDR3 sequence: CASSLDPGLAGGNEQFF. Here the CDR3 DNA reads TGTGCCAGCAGCTTAGATCCGGGACTAGCGGGAGGAAATGAGCAGTTCTTC.

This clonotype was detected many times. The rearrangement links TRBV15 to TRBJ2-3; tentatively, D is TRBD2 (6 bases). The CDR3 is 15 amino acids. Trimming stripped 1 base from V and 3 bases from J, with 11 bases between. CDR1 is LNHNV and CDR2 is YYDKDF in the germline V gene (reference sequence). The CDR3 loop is CATSRAGTVTDTQYF. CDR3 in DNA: TGTGCCACCAGCAGAGCCGGGACTGTTACAGATACGCAGTATTTT.

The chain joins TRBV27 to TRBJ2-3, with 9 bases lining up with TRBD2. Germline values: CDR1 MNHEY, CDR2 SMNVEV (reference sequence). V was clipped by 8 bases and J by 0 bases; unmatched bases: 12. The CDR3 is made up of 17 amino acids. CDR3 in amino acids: CASGRGLADRSTDTQYF. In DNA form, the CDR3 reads TGTGCCAGCGGTCGGGGACTAGCAGACCGGAGCACAGATACGCAGTATTTT.

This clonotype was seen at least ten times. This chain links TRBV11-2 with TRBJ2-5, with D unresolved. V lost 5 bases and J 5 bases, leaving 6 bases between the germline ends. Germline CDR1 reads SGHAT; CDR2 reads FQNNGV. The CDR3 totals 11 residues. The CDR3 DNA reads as TGTGCCAGCAGCCAGCCTGAGACCCAGTACTTC. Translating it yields CASSQPETQYF.

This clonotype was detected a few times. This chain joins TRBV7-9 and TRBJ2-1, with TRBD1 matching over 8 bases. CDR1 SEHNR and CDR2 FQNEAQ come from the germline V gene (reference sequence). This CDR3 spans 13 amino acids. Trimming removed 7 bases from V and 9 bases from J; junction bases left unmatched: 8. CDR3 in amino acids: CASKHSDRGEQFF. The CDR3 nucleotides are TGTGCCAGCAAACACTCCGACAGGGGTGAGCAGTTCTTC.

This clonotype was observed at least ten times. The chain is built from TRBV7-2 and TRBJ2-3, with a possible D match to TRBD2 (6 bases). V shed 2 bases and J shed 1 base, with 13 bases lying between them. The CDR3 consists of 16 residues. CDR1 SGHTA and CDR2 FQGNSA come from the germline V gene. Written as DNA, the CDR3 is TGTGCCAGCAGCTTAATCGGGGGAGCGGGCACAGATACGCAGTATTTT. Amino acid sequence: CASSLIGGAGTDTQYF. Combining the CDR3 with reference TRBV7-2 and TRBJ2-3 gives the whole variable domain GAGVSQSPSNKVTEKGKDVELRCDPISGHTALYWYRQSLGQGLEFLIYFQGNSAPDKSGLPSDRFSAERTGGSVSTLTIQRTQQEDSAVYLCASSLIGGAGTDTQYFGPGTRLTVL.

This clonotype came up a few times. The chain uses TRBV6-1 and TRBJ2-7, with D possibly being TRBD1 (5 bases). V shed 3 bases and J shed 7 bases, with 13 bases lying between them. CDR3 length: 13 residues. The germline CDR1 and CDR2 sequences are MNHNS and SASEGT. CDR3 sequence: CASSDRVSWEQYF. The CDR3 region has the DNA TGTGCCAGCAGTGACAGGGTCTCTTGGGAGCAGTACTTC.

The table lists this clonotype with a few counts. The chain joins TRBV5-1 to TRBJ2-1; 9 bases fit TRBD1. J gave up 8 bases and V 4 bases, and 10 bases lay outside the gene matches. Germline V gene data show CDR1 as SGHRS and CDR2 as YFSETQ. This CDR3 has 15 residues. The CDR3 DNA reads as TGCGCCAGCAGCCGAACGGGACAGGGCGATTATGAGCAGTTCTTC. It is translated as CASSRTGQGDYEQFF.

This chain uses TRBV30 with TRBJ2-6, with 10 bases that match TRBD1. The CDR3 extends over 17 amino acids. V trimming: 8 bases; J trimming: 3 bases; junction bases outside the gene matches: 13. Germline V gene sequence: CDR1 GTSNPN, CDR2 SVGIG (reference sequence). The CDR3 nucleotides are TGTGCCAGCAGCTCGGGACAGGGGAAGGATGGGGCCAACGTCCTGACTTTC. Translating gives CASSSGQGKDGANVLTF.

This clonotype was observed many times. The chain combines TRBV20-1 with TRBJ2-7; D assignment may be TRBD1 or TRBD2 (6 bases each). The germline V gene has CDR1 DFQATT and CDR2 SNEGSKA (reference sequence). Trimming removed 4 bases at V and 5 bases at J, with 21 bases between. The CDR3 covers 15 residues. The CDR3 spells CSAIPRGRRRDEQYF. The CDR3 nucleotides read TGCAGTGCTATCCCCCGGGGGCGCCGTAGGGACGAGCAGTACTTC.

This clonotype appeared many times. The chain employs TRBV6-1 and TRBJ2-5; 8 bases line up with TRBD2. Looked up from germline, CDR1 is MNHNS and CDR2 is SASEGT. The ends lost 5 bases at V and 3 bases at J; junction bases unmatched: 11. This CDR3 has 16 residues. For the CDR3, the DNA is TGTGCCAGCAGTCAGGGACTAGGAAGAGGGGAAGAGACCCAGTACTTC. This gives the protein CASSQGLGRGEETQYF.